This passage covers 28 T cell receptor beta chains from one sample sequenced in a study of CD8 T cells in Susac syndrome. Reverse transcription of 0.5 to 1 ug RNA used random hexamers. TCRdb reprocessed the immunoSEQ multiplex PCR reads with MiXCR, giving one entry per CDR3 protein. The sample lists some 120,000 distinct CDR3 sequences; roughly 96% were seen once. The sequenced sample consisted of CD4+ T cells from PBMCs. All receptors derive from a human donor in good health.

V is TRBV20-1 and J is TRBJ2-1; TRBD2 aligns across 8 bases. Germline V gene data show CDR1 as DFQATT and CDR2 as SNEGSKA (reference sequence). There are 14 residues in the CDR3. J lost 5 bases, V lost 6 bases, and 9 bases had no gene match. The DNA for the CDR3 is TGCAGTGCATTCTTAGCGGGATGGGACAATGAGCAGTTCTTC. As protein: CSAFLAGWDNEQFF.

The chain is built from TRBV28 and TRBJ1-2; D is unresolved. This CDR3 is built from 16 residues. The germline V gene encodes CDR1 MDHEN and CDR2 SYDVKM. Trimming took 2 bases from V and 6 from J, leaving 19 bases between them. The CDR3 DNA follows: TGTGCCAGCAGTTTACGGCGATCGGGTGTACTCCATGGCTACACCTTC. It encodes CASSLRRSGVLHGYTF.

On this clonotype itself: A read error may produce the germline difference seen at one junction end. The chain recombines TRBV7-7 with TRBJ2-2; the D is unclear. The CDR3 runs to 12 residues. The germline CDR1 and CDR2 sequences are SSHAT and FNYEAQ (reference sequence). CDR3 residues: CASRLDSGELFF. In DNA, the CDR3 is TGTGCCAGCAGATTAGATTCCGGGGAGCTGTTTTTT.

The chain combines TRBV6-6 with TRBJ2-7; 8 nucleotides agree with TRBD2. This CDR3 is 15 amino acids long. Germline lookup yields CDR1 MNHNY and CDR2 SVGAGI (reference sequence). V trimming: 2 bases; J trimming: 4 bases; junction bases outside the gene matches: 7. CDR3 in DNA: TGTGCCAGCAGTTACGGCGGGACTAGGGGGTACGAGCAGTACTTC. Encoded protein: CASSYGGTRGYEQYF.

This clonotype was recorded only once. This chain joins TRBV29-1 and TRBJ1-4; D is ambiguous. Germline lookup yields CDR1 SQVTM and CDR2 ANQGSEA. V lost 7 bases, J lost 0 bases, and 12 bases lay in between. CDR3 length equals 14 residues. The CDR3 region has the DNA TGCAGCGCCCGATCCGCTGCAACTAATGAAAAACTGTTTTTT. Protein: CSARSAATNEKLFF.

This clonotype was picked up one time. This chain links TRBV12-3 or TRBV12-4 with TRBJ2-5; D may be TRBD1 (7 bases). V was shortened by 3 bases and J by 4 bases, with 12 bases between the two germline ends. This CDR3 comprises 14 residues. In DNA form, the CDR3 reads TGTGCCAGCAGTTTGTACCAGGGGGGAGAGACCCAGTACTTC. It specifies CASSLYQGGETQYF.

This chain links TRBV5-1 with TRBJ2-3; D is uncertain. V shed 4 bases and J shed 4 bases, with 10 bases lying between them. This CDR3 is 13 amino acids long. Per germline, CDR1 SGHRS and CDR2 YFSETQ. The CDR3 is CASSPRSSDTQYF. The CDR3 nucleotides read TGCGCCAGCAGCCCCAGGTCCTCAGATACGCAGTATTTT.

The chain couples TRBV5-4 to TRBJ2-5; D may correspond to TRBD1 or TRBD2 (6 bases each). Germline V CDR1 and CDR2: SGHNT, YYREEE (reference sequence). This CDR3 contains 16 residues. V was clipped by 4 bases and J by 2 bases, with 18 bases between them. Here the CDR3 reads CASSPEGGVRQETQYF. For the CDR3, the DNA is TGTGCCAGCAGCCCGGAGGGGGGAGTGAGACAAGAGACCCAGTACTTC.

The V and J genes are TRBV29-1 and TRBJ1-1; weak D call: TRBD1 (5 bases). The V gene lost 4 bases and the J gene lost 5 bases, with 14 bases spanning the gap. Germline values: CDR1 SQVTM, CDR2 ANQGSEA. The CDR3 consists of 13 residues. CDR3 sequence reads: CSVGGDPGTEAFF. The CDR3 DNA reads TGCAGCGTTGGGGGGGACCCGGGGACTGAAGCTTTCTTT.

The chain joins TRBV27 to TRBJ2-3; D gene unclear. The germline V gene has CDR1 MNHEY and CDR2 SMNVEV (reference sequence). Trimming cost V 2 bases and J 5 bases, with 8 bases left between them. The CDR3 has 13 amino acids. CDR3 in DNA: TGTGCCAGCAGTTTAGGGTCCAAAGATACGCAGTATTTT. Translation: CASSLGSKDTQYF.

The chain links TRBV7-9 to TRBJ2-3; D is uncertain. CDR1 is SEHNR and CDR2 is FQNEAQ in the germline V gene (reference sequence). V lost 5 bases and J 2 bases, leaving 8 bases between the germline ends. The CDR3 totals 13 residues. CDR3 sequence: CASSKFFTDTQYF. CDR3 nucleotides: TGTGCCAGCAGCAAATTCTTCACAGATACGCAGTATTTT.

The J gene is TRBJ1-1, the V gene TRBV19; the match to TRBD1 covers 11 bases. V lost 9 bases, J lost 0 bases, and 9 bases stayed unmatched. In germline, CDR1 is LNHDA, CDR2 SQIVND (reference sequence). There are 16 residues in the CDR3. Written as DNA, the CDR3 is TGTGCCAGCCGGTCGGGGGACAGGGGGGTGAACACTGAAGCTTTCTTT. Its translation is CASRSGDRGVNTEAFF.

The V gene is TRBV6-5, the J gene TRBJ1-2, with 8 positions matching TRBD1. This CDR3 spans 14 amino acids. V was clipped by 5 bases and J by 8 bases; unmatched bases: 10. Per germline, CDR1 MNHEY and CDR2 SVGAGI. CDR3 in DNA: TGTGCCAGCAGTACGACGACAGGGGTAGACGGCTACACCTTC. Amino acid sequence: CASSTTTGVDGYTF.

CDR3 coding DNA: TGTGCCAGCAGCCCCCTCCCGGCAGGGGGGAATGGCTACACCTTC. It encodes CASSPLPAGGNGYTF. The V and J genes are TRBV5-8 and TRBJ1-2; 7 bases are shared with TRBD1. The CDR3 is 15 residues long. The J segment lost 6 bases and the V segment lost 4 bases, leaving 12 bases of the junction unmatched. CDR1 and CDR2 (germline): SGHTS, YDEGEE.

The chain carries TRBV2 and TRBJ2-3, with TRBD2 identical over 7 bases. This CDR3 has 16 amino acids. V lost 6 bases to trimming and J lost 0 bases; unmatched junction nucleotides: 9. Germline V gene data show CDR1 as SNHLY and CDR2 as FYNNEI. The CDR3 nucleotides are TGTGCCAGCAGGCCTAGGCCTAGCGGTAGCACAGATACGCAGTATTTT. Amino acid sequence: CASRPRPSGSTDTQYF.

J is TRBJ2-3 and V is TRBV29-1; either TRBD1 or TRBD2 may supply D (5 bases each). With 8 bases removed from V and 3 bases from J, the gap between germline ends came to 24 bases. This CDR3 comprises 16 residues. The germline CDR1 and CDR2 sequences are SQVTM and ANQGSEA. The chain's CDR3 is CSFMGVLAGRTDTQYF. For the CDR3, the DNA is TGCAGCTTCATGGGGGTGCTAGCAGGAAGGACAGATACGCAGTATTTT.

The chain's CDR3 is CASSLTGIYGYTF. The CDR3 DNA reads TGCGCCAGCAGCTTGACAGGGATATATGGCTACACCTTC. The chain has TRBV5-1 and TRBJ1-2; tentatively, D is TRBD1 (6 bases). The ends were cut back, 1 base at V and 5 bases at J, with 9 bases in the middle. CDR1 is SGHRS and CDR2 is YFSETQ in the germline V gene. This CDR3 region has 13 residues.

This chain links TRBV29-1 with TRBJ2-1, with D possibly TRBD1 on 6 matching bases. V shed 6 bases and J shed 8 bases, with 14 bases lying between them. The CDR3 length is 12 residues. In germline, CDR1 is SQVTM, CDR2 ANQGSEA. CDR3: CSVIQGVDEQFF. The DNA of the CDR3 is TGCAGCGTCATACAGGGAGTCGATGAGCAGTTCTTC.

The CDR3 loop is CSAPHPLAGTYNEQFF. The CDR3 DNA sequence: TGCAGTGCTCCCCACCCTCTAGCGGGGACCTACAATGAGCAGTTCTTC. This chain links TRBV20-1 with TRBJ2-1, with 9 bases lining up with TRBD2. The germline gives CDR1 DFQATT, CDR2 SNEGSKA (reference sequence). The CDR3 contains 16 residues. Trimming at V came to 5 bases and at J to 2 bases, leaving 10 bases not matched to a gene.

The chain has TRBV7-2 and TRBJ2-5, with D perhaps TRBD2 (6 bases). CDR1 is SGHTA, CDR2 FQGNSA, per germline. This CDR3 region has 12 residues. V was trimmed by 6 bases and J by 5 bases, leaving 10 bases between them. CDR3 DNA: TGTGCCAGCAGGCAGCGGGTGGAGACCCAGTACTTC. Translated, it gives CASRQRVETQYF.

This clonotype was counted once. The V gene is TRBV24-1, the J gene TRBJ2-5; perhaps TRBD1 as D (5 bases). The CDR3 extends over 14 amino acids. Deletions cut 3 bases from V and 5 bases from J, with 12 bases between. Germline V gives CDR1 KGHDR, CDR2 SFDVKD. As DNA, the CDR3 is TGTGCCACCAGTGATCCAGGGTTTAGGGAGACCCAGTACTTC. It encodes CATSDPGFRETQYF.

V gene TRBV29-1 combines with J gene TRBJ2-5, with TRBD2 identical over 13 bases. In germline, CDR1 is SQVTM, CDR2 ANQGSEA. The length of the CDR3 is 14 residues. V lost 7 bases, J lost 5 bases, and 7 bases stayed unmatched. The CDR3 DNA reads TGCAGCGCAAGGACTAGCGGGAGAGGGGAGACCCAGTACTTC. Protein product: CSARTSGRGETQYF.

This rearrangement joins TRBV6-1 to TRBJ1-3; D is unclear. Germline-derived CDR1 and CDR2 are MNHNS and SASEGT. This CDR3 is built from 16 residues. V lost 3 bases and J 0 bases, leaving 12 bases between the germline ends. The DNA for the CDR3 is TGTGCCAGCAGTGACAGCGTCCCGAGCTCTGGAAACACCATATATTTT. Its protein is CASSDSVPSSGNTIYF.

This clonotype was counted once. The chain combines TRBV27 with TRBJ2-5; D is ambiguous. The CDR3 is made up of 16 amino acids. Trimming stripped 5 bases from V and 1 base from J, with 17 bases between. In germline, CDR1 is MNHEY, CDR2 SMNVEV (reference sequence). CDR3 residues: CASSPSPSFTQETQYF. In nucleotides, the CDR3 is TGTGCCAGCAGTCCCTCACCGAGCTTTACCCAAGAGACCCAGTACTTC.

This clonotype was picked up one time. The rearrangement joins TRBV28 to TRBJ2-5; 10 bases align to TRBD1. There are 13 residues in the CDR3. The germline gives CDR1 MDHEN, CDR2 SYDVKM. With 5 bases clipped from V and 9 bases from J, the junction kept 6 bases outside the gene matches. The CDR3 sequence: CASSRTGGKAQYF. The CDR3 bases are TGTGCCAGCAGTAGGACAGGGGGGAAGGCCCAGTACTTC.

The chain links TRBV29-1 to TRBJ2-7, with D unclear. The germline V gene encodes CDR1 SQVTM and CDR2 ANQGSEA. CDR3 length: 13 amino acids. V was cut by 4 bases and J by 0 bases, with 10 bases left in between. CDR3 protein: CSVGTLHSYEQYF. The CDR3 DNA reads as TGCAGCGTTGGGACCTTGCACTCCTACGAGCAGTACTTC.

The V call is TRBV24-1, the J call TRBJ2-3; TRBD2 might be the D (5 bases). V lost 4 bases to trimming and J lost 2 bases, with 9 bases between them. The germline V gene encodes CDR1 KGHDR and CDR2 SFDVKD. The CDR3 sequence is 14 residues long. CDR3: CATSDGKDTDTQYF. CDR3 nucleotide sequence: TGTGCCACCAGTGACGGGAAAGACACAGATACGCAGTATTTT.

The rearrangement joins TRBV9 to TRBJ1-2; D is undetermined. Trimming removed 0 bases at V and 8 bases at J, with 11 bases between. CDR1 and CDR2 (germline): SGDLS, YYNGEE. This CDR3 has 13 amino acids. The CDR3 loop is CASSVALTPGYTF. CDR3 coding DNA: TGTGCCAGCAGCGTAGCTTTAACCCCCGGCTACACCTTC.